The clone carrying this TCR beta chain has ten or more counts. The antigen remains unidentified. This entry comes from a study of naive and memory T cell subsets. Two oligonucleotides, mixed equimolar, formed the beta constant-region primer covering TRBC1 and TRBC2. The ligated cDNA underwent four PCR rounds using SP2 and nested alpha and beta constant-region primers. TCRdb re-derived calls from the UMI-ligation and nested PCR reads in MiXCR, one entry per CDR3 protein. Here the sample spans 150,000 or so distinct CDR3 sequences, approximately 22% being singletons. CDR1 MGHRA and CDR2 YSYEKL come from the germline V gene. The CDR3 extends over 14 amino acids. Trimming removed 1 base from V and 7 bases from J; junction bases left unmatched: 4. Study-level results: Especially in CD8 cells, naive repertoires contained a few larger clonotypes, possibly CD45RA-re-expressing memory cells. Over 85% of naive TCR sequences appeared only once after error correction, unlike memory subsets. Clonotypes are single alpha or beta chains, not paired receptors.

The rearrangement joins TRBV4-1 to TRBJ2-1, with 7 bases aligning to TRBD1. The specimen sequenced was naive CD4+ T cells from blood. The source is a human donor in good health. Written as DNA, the CDR3 is TGCGCCAGCAGCCAAGCAGACAGGGTGAATGAGCAGTTCTTC. Translation gives CASSQADRVNEQFF.